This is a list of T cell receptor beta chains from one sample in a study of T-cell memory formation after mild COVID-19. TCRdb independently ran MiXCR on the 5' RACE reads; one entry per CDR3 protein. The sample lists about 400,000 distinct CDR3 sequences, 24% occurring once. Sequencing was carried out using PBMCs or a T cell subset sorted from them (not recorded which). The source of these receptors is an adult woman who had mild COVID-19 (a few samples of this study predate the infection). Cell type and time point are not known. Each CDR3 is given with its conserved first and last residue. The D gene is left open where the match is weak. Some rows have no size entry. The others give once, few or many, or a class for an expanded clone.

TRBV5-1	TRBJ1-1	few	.	TGCGCCAGCCAACCCCAGGAAGGGAGCACTGAAGCTTTCTTT	CASQPQEGSTEAFF
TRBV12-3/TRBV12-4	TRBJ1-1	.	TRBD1	TGTGCCAGCCGACCCCGGGACAGGGGTCGTTGGACTGAAGCTTTCTTT	CASRPRDRGRWTEAFF
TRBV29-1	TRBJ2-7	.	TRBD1	TGCAGCGTGGGTGGGACAGGAACCTCCTACGAGCAGTACTTC	CSVGGTGTSYEQYF
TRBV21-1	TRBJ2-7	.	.	TGTGCCAGCAGAAGGGCCACGAGCTCCTACGAGCAGTACTTC	CASRRATSSYEQYF
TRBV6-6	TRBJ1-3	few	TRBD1	TGTGCCAGCAGAGTACTGGGGACAGATGGAAACACCATATATTTT	CASRVLGTDGNTIYF
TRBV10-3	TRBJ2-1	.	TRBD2	TGTGCCATCAGTGATAGCGGCGGGAGGGGAATAATGAATGAGCAGTTCTTC	CAISDSGGRGIMNEQFF
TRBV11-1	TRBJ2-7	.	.	TGTGCCAGCAGCACTCCGGGAACAGGGCACTACGAGCAGTACTTC	CASSTPGTGHYEQYF
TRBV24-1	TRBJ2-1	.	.	TGTGCCACCAGTAGGCCTGGGAACAATGAGCAGTTCTTC	CATSRPGNNEQFF
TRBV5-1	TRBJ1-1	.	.	TGCGCCAGCAGCTTTTTGGGACAGAACACTGAAGCTTTCTTT	CASSFLGQNTEAFF
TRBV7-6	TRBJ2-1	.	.	TGTGCCAGCAGTCCGGACAGTCCCTACAATGAGCAGTTCTTC	CASSPDSPYNEQFF
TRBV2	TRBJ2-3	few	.	TGTGCCAGCAGTGAATATCGGAACACAGATACGCAGTATTTT	CASSEYRNTDTQYF
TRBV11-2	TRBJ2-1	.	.	TGTGCCAGCAGCCTCCGACAGGACTACAATGAGCAGTTCTTC	CASSLRQDYNEQFF
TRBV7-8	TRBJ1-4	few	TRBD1	TGTGCCAGCAGCTTACAGGGGGCCTATGAAAAACTGTTTTTT	CASSLQGAYEKLFF
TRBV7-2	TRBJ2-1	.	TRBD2	TGTGCCAGCAGCCGACAGGGTAGCGGGAGCCATGAGCAGGTCTTC	CASSRQGSGSHEQVF
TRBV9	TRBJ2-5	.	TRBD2	TGTGCCAGCAGCGTAGGGACTAGCGGGAGAGAGACCCAGTACTTC	CASSVGTSGRETQYF
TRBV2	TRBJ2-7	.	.	TGTGCCAGTGAAGGTAGGGCTAGCAGAACCTACGAGCAGTACTTC	CASEGRASRTYEQYF
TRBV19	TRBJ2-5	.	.	TGTGCCAGTAGTCGATATCGAGGGGGCCAAGAGACCCAGTACTTC	CASSRYRGGQETQYF
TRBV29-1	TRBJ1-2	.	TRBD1	TGCAGCGTTGGGGGGACAGGGGTGTCCTATGGCTACACCTTC	CSVGGTGVSYGYTF
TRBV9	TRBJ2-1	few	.	TGTGCCAGCAGCGTAGGGGGATACGAGCAGTTCTTC	CASSVGGYEQFF
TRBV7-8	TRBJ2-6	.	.	TGTGCCAGCAGCTTAAAGTTGGTCGGAAGCTCTGGGGCCAACGTCCTGACTTTC	CASSLKLVGSSGANVLTF
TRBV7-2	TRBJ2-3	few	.	TGTGCCAGCAGCTTATGGCAGGGTAGCACAGATACGCAGTATTTT	CASSLWQGSTDTQYF
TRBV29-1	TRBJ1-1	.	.	TGCAGCGCTATGAACACTGAAGCTTTCTTT	CSAMNTEAFF
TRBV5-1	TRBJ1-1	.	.	TGCGCCAGCAGCCCCCCGGGGGCCGCCGCCACTGAAGCTTTCTTT	CASSPPGAAATEAFF
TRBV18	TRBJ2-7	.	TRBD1	TGTGCCAGCTCACCTGTGACCCGACAGGGGGGCTACGAGCAGTACTTC	CASSPVTRQGGYEQYF
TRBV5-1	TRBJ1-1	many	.	TGCGCCAGCAGTTGGTCCGGGGGGCAAACTGAAGCTTTCTTT	CASSWSGGQTEAFF
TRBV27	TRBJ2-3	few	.	TGTGCCAGCAGCCTCGGGCCGTACACAGATACGCAGTATTTT	CASSLGPYTDTQYF